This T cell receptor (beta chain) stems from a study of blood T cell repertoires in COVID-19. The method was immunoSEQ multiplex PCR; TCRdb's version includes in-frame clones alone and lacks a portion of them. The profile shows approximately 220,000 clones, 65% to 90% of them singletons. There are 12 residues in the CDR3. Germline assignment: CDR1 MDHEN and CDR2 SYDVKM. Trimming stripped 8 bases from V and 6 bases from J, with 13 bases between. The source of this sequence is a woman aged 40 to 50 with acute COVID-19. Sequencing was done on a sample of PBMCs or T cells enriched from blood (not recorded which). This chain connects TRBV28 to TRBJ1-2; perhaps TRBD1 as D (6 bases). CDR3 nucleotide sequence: TGTGCCAGCTTGACCAGGGGTCATGGCTACACCTTC. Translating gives CASLTRGHGYTF.